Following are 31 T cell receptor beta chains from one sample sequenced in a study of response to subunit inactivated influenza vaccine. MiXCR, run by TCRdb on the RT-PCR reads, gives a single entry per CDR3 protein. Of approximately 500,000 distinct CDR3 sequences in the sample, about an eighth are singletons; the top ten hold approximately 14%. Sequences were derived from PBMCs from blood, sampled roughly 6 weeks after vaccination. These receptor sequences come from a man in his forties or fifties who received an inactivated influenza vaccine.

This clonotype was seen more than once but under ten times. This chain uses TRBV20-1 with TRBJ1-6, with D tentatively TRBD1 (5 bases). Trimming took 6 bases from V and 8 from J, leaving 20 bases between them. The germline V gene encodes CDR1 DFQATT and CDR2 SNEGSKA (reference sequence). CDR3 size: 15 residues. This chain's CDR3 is CSAPREGRVYSPLHF. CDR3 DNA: TGCAGTGCGCCCAGAGAGGGGCGAGTATATTCACCCCTCCACTTT.

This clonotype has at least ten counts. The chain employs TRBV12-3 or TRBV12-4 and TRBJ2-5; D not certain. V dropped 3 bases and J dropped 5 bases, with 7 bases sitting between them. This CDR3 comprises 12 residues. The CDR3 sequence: CASSFPEETQYF. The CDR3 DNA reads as TGTGCCAGCAGTTTTCCTGAGGAGACCCAGTACTTC.

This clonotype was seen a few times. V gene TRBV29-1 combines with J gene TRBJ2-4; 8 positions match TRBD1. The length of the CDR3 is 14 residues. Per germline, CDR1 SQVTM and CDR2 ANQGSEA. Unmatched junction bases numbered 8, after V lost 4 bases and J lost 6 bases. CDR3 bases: TGCAGCGTTGCACTCACAGGGGGTAGAAACATTCAGTACTTC. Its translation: CSVALTGGRNIQYF.

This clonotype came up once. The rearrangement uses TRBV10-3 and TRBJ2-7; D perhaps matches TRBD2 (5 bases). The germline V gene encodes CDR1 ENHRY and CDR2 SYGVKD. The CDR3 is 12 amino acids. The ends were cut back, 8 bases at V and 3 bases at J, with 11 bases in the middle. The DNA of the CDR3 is TGTGCCATCTATGACCGGGGCTACGAGCAGTACTTC. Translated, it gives CAIYDRGYEQYF.

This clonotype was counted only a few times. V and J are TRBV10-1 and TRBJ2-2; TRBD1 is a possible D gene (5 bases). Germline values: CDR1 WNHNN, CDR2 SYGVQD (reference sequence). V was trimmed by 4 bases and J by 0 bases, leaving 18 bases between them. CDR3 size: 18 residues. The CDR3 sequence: CASSATGGIPANTGELFF. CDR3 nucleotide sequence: TGCGCCAGCAGTGCAACAGGCGGCATCCCCGCGAACACCGGGGAGCTGTTTTTT.

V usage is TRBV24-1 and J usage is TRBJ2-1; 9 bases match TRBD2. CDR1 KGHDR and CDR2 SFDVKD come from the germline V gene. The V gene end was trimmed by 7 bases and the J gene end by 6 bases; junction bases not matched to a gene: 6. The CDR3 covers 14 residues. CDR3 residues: CATRRGTSSNEQFF. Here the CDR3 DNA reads TGTGCCACCAGACGAGGGACTAGCAGCAATGAGCAGTTCTTC.

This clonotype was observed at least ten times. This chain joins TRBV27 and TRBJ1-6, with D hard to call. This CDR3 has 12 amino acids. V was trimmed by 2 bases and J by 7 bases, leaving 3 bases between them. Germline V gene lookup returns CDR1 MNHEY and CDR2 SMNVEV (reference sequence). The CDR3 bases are TGTGCCAGCAGTTTACAGAATTCACCCCTCCACTTT. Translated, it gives CASSLQNSPLHF.

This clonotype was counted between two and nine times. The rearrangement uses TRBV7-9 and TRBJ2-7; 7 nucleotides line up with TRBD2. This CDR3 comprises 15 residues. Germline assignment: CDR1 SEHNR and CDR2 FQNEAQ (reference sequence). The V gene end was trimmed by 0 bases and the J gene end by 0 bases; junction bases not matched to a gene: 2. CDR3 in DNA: TGTGCCAGCAGCTTAGCCGGGACTAACTCCTACGAGCAGTACTTC. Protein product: CASSLAGTNSYEQYF.

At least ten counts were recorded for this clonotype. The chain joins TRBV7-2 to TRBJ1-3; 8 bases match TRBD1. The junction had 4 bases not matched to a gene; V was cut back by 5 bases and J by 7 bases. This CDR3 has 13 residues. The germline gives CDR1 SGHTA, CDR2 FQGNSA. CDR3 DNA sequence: TGTGCCAGCAGCCTACGACAGGGGAACACCATATATTTT. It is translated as CASSLRQGNTIYF.

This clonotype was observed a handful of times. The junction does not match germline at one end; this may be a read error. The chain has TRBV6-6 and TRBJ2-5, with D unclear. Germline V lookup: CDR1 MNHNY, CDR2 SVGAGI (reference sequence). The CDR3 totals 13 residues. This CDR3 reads CASSSPGEEAQYF. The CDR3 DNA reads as TGTGCCAGCAGTTCACCCGGTGAAGAGGCCCAGTACTTC.

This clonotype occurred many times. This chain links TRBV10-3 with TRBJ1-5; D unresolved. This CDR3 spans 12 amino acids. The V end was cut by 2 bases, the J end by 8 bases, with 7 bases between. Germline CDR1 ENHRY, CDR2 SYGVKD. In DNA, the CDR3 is TGTGCCATCAGTGAGCCCACCGAGCCCCAGCATTTT. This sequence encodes CAISEPTEPQHF.

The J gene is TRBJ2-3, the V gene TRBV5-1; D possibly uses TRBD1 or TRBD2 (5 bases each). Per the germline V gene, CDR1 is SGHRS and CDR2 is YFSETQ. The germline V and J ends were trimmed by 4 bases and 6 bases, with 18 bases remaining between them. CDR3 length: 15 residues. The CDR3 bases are TGCGCCAGCAGCCACTCCGGGACCCCTAGTGATACGCAGTATTTT. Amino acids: CASSHSGTPSDTQYF.

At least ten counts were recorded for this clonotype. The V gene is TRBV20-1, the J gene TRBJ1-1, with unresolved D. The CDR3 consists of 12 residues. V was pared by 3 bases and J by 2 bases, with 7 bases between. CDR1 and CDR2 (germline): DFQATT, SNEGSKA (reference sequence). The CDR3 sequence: CSASYTNTEAFF. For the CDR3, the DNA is TGCAGTGCTAGTTATACCAACACTGAAGCTTTCTTT.

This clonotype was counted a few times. This CDR3 is CASSQDLGRVGGELFF. In DNA form, the CDR3 reads TGCGCCAGCAGCCAAGACCTGGGTCGCGTCGGAGGGGAGCTGTTTTTT. The chain links TRBV4-3 to TRBJ2-2; D call uncertain. Germline V gene data show CDR1 as LGHNA and CDR2 as YSLEER. The CDR3 has 16 residues. V lost 0 bases and J 8 bases, leaving 16 bases between the germline ends.

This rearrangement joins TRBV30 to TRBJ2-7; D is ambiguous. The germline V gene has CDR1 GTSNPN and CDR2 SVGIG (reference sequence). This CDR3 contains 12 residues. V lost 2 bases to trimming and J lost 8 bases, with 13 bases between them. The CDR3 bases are TGTGCCTGGAGTAGGCGGAGTTCGAAGCAGTACTTC. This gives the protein CAWSRRSSKQYF. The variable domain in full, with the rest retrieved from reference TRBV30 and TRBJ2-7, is SQTIHQWPATLVQPVGSPLSLECTVEGTSNPNLYWYRQAAGRGLQLLFYSVGIGQISSEVPQNLSASRPQDRQFILSSKKLLLSDSGFYLCAWSRRSSKQYFGPGTRLTVT.

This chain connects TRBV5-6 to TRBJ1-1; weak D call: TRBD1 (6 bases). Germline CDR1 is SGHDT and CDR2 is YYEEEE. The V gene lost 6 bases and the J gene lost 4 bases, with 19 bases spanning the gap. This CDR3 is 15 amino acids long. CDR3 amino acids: CASKFISTGFTEAFF. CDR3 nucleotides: TGTGCCAGCAAGTTCATTTCAACAGGGTTCACTGAAGCTTTCTTT.

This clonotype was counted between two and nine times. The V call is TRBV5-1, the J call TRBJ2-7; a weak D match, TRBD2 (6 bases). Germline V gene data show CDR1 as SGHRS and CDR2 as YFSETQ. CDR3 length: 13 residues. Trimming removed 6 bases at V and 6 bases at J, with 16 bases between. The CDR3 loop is CASTSNQGLEQYF. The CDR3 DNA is TGCGCCAGCACCAGCAATCAGGGACTCGAGCAGTACTTC.

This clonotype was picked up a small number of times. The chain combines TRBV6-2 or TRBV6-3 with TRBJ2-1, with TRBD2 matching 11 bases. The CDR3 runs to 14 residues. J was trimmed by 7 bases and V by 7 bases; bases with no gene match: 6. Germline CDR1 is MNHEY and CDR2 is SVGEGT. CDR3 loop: CASTGTSGSNEQFF. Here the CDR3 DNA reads TGTGCCAGCACCGGGACTAGCGGAAGTAATGAGCAGTTCTTC.

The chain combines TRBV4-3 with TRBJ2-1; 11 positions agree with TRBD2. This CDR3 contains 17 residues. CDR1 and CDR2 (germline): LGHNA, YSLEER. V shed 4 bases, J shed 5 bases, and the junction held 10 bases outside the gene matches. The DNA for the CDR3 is TGCGCCAGCAGCCCATATTCTAGCGGGGGGCCGCACAATGAGCAGTTCTTC. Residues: CASSPYSSGGPHNEQFF.

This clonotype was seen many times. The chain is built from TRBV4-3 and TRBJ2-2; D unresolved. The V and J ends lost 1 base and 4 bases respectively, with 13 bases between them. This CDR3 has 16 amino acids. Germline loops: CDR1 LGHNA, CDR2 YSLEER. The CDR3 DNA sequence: TGCGCCAGCAGCCAAGTTAGGCCCCCTGCCACCGGGGAGCTGTTTTTT. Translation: CASSQVRPPATGELFF.

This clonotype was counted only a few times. The CDR3 sequence is CSAGQGRIYGYTF. CDR3 nucleotides: TGCAGCGCCGGACAGGGGAGAATCTATGGCTACACCTTC. This chain joins TRBV20-1 and TRBJ1-2; TRBD1 matches 9 bases. This CDR3 is built from 13 residues. Germline V CDR1 and CDR2: DFQATT, SNEGSKA (reference sequence).

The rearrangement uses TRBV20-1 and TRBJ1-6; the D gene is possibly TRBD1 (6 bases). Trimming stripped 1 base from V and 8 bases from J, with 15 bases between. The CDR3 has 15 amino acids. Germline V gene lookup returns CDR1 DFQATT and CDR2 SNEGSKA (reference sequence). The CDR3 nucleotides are TGCAGTGCTAGAGGTGCCAGCGGGGGCGATTCACCCCTCCACTTT. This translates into CSARGASGGDSPLHF.

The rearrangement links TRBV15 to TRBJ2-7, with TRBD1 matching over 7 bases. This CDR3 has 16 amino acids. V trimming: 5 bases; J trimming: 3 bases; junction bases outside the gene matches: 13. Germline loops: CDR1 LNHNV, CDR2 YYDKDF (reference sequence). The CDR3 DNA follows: TGTGCCACCAGCGGCGGTTGGGGACAGATGAACTACGAGCAGTACTTC. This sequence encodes CATSGGWGQMNYEQYF.

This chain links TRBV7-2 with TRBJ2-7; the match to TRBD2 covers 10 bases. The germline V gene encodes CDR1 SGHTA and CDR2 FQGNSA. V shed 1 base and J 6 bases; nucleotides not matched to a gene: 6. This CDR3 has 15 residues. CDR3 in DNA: TGTGCCAGCAGCTTAGACGGACTAGCGGCGGGCGAGCAGTACTTC. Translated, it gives CASSLDGLAAGEQYF. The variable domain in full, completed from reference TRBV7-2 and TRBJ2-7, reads GAGVSQSPSNKVTEKGKDVELRCDPISGHTALYWYRQSLGQGLEFLIYFQGNSAPDKSGLPSDRFSAERTGGSVSTLTIQRTQQEDSAVYLCASSLDGLAAGEQYFGPGTRLTVT.

Here the CDR3 reads CSVSTSGGAYNEQFF. The CDR3 nucleotides are TGCAGCGTATCAACATCAGGGGGCGCGTACAATGAGCAGTTCTTC. The V call is TRBV29-1, the J call TRBJ2-1; TRBD1 aligns across 8 bases. The CDR3 runs to 15 residues. J lost 4 bases, V lost 6 bases, and 11 bases had no gene match. Per the germline V gene, CDR1 is SQVTM and CDR2 is ANQGSEA.

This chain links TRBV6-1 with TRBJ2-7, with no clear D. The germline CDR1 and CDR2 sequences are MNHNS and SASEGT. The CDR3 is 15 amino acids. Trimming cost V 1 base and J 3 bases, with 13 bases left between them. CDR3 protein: CASSEDSNARYEQYF. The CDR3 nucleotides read TGTGCCAGCAGTGAAGACTCAAATGCGCGCTACGAGCAGTACTTC.

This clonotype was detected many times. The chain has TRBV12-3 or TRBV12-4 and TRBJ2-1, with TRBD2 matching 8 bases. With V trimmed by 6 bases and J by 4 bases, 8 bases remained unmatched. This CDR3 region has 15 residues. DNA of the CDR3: TGTGCCAGCAGGGACCATAGCGGGGAGTACAATGAGCAGTTCTTC. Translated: CASRDHSGEYNEQFF.

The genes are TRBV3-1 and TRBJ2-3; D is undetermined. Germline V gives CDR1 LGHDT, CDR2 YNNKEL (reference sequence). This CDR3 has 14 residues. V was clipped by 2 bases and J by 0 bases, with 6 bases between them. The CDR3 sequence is CASSQFASTDTQYF. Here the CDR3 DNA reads TGTGCCAGCAGCCAATTTGCAAGCACAGATACGCAGTATTTT.

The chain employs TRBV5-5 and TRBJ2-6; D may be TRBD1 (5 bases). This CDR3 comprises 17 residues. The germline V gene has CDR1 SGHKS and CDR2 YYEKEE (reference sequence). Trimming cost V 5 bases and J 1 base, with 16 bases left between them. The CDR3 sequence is CASSGAVLLSGANVLTF. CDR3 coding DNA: TGTGCCAGCAGTGGGGCCGTTCTTCTTTCTGGGGCCAACGTCCTGACTTTC.

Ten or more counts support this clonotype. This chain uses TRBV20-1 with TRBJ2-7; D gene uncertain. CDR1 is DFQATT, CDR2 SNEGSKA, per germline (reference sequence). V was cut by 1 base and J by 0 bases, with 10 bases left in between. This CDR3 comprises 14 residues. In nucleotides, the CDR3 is TGCAGTGCTAGAGCACCGGCGCGCTCCTACGAGCAGTACTTC. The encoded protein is CSARAPARSYEQYF.

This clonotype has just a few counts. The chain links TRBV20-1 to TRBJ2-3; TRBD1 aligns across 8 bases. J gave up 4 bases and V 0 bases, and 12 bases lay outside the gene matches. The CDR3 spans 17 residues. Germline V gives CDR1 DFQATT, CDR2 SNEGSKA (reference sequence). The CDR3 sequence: CSARDVQGATRADTQYF. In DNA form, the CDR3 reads TGCAGTGCTAGAGATGTTCAGGGGGCGACCCGCGCAGATACGCAGTATTTT.